Listed below are T cell receptor beta chains from one sample, sequenced in a study of radiotherapy plus CTLA-4 blockade in lung cancer. TCRdb's copy holds only in-frame clones and misses some; the assay was immunoSEQ multiplex PCR. The sample has around 40,000 clones, about 86% seen once. The input for sequencing was peripheral blood, taken from a patient treated with radiotherapy plus ipilimumab. The receptors come from a human donor with non-small cell lung cancer whose response to radiotherapy plus ipilimumab could not be evaluated. Each CDR3 is given with its conserved first and last residue. A D gene is named only where the DNA matches it firmly.

j_call | d_call | v_call | cdr3_aa
TRBJ1-1 | TRBD1 | TRBV27 | CASSLALYRGDTEAFF
TRBJ1-2 | - | TRBV7-2 | CASSSPGIRLYGYTF
TRBJ2-3 | - | TRBV27 | CASIGGTDTQYF
TRBJ2-3 | - | TRBV5-8 | CASSLVGGSPTDTQYF
TRBJ2-5 | TRBD1 | TRBV9 | CASSVYGRGQETQYF
TRBJ2-3 | TRBD2 | TRBV14 | CASRPIAGNKDTQYF
TRBJ1-2 | - | TRBV28 | CASSFEFYGYTF
TRBJ2-3 | TRBD2 | TRBV11-2 | CASSLGRGSGGPADTQYF
TRBJ2-2 | TRBD1 | TRBV5-1 | CASSNSGQGAGGELFF
TRBJ2-1 | TRBD2 | TRBV19 | CASSISGGRENEQFF
TRBJ2-1 | TRBD2 | TRBV5-4 | CASSPRGGSGGGGEQFF
TRBJ1-1 | - | TRBV21-1 | CASSKCEGMGTEAFF
TRBJ2-1 | TRBD2 | TRBV5-1 | CASSLAGRGGSEQFF
TRBJ2-1 | - | TRBV7-3 | CASSGDPTYNEQFF
TRBJ2-7 | - | TRBV11-2 | CASSLVVGSGGEQYF
TRBJ2-7 | TRBD2 | TRBV5-1 | CASSLDPGGPPSYEQYF
TRBJ2-5 | - | TRBV7-2 | CASTQGSQETQYF
TRBJ2-1 | - | TRBV28 | CASCGWGRRHNEQFF
TRBJ2-3 | TRBD1 | TRBV5-7 | CASSRTGVVTDTQYF
TRBJ1-5 | - | TRBV29-1 | CSVDIDTNQPQHF
TRBJ1-1 | - | TRBV27 | CASSIMGGRITEAFF
TRBJ1-6 | TRBD1 | TRBV2 | CASKFGTGFSPLHF